Listed below are T cell receptor beta chains from one sample, sequenced in a study of T cell responses to AZD1222 COVID-19 vaccine. The data were produced by immunoSEQ multiplex PCR, yet TCRdb's version contains in-frame clones alone and is incomplete. The table lists some 71,000 clones, 70% to 90% of them singletons. This material consisted of peripheral blood, taken 28 days after the second AZD1222 dose. These receptors all stem from an adult who received the AZD1222 COVID-19 vaccine. Both conserved end residues are part of each CDR3. The order of the fields is CDR3 protein, CDR3 DNA, V gene, D gene, clone size, J gene. A D gene is named only where the DNA matches it firmly. The size field is filled for only some rows; it gives once, few, many or a size class.

CDR3: CASGRLYEQYF
DNA: TGTGCCAGCGGTCGGCTCTACGAGCAGTACTTC
V: TRBV6-5
D: -
size: -
J: TRBJ2-7

CDR3: CASIRTSGRGGNEQFF
DNA: TGTGCCAGCATCCGGACTAGCGGGAGGGGGGGGAATGAGCAGTTCTTC
V: TRBV28
D: TRBD2
size: -
J: TRBJ2-1

CDR3: CAISVGLAGTDTQYF
DNA: TGTGCCATCAGTGTTGGTCTAGCGGGCACAGATACGCAGTATTTT
V: TRBV10-3
D: TRBD2
size: -
J: TRBJ2-3

CDR3: CASSPLETGENTEAFF
DNA: TGTGCCAGCTCACCTCTAGAAACAGGGGAGAACACTGAAGCTTTCTTT
V: TRBV18
D: TRBD1
size: -
J: TRBJ1-1

CDR3: CASTNQGRGGSEAFF
DNA: TGTGCCAGCACTAACCAGGGTCGGGGGGGATCAGAAGCTTTCTTT
V: TRBV28
D: -
size: -
J: TRBJ1-1

CDR3: CASKDISYEQYF
DNA: TGTGCCAGCAAGGACATCTCCTACGAGCAGTACTTC
V: TRBV6-5
D: -
size: -
J: TRBJ2-7

CDR3: CASSLGLGTGGEKLFF
DNA: TGTGCCAGCAGTTTAGGCCTGGGGACAGGGGGGGAAAAACTGTTTTTT
V: TRBV27
D: TRBD1
size: -
J: TRBJ1-4

CDR3: CASSLESGRAGDTQYF
DNA: TGTGCCAGCAGCTTAGAAAGCGGGAGGGCCGGAGATACGCAGTATTTT
V: TRBV7-8
D: TRBD2
size: once
J: TRBJ2-3

CDR3: CASSSAGRNNEQFF
DNA: TGTGCCAGCAGTTCGGCAGGGCGGAACAATGAGCAGTTCTTC
V: TRBV6-5
D: -
size: -
J: TRBJ2-1

CDR3: CASSPRTSAYNEQFF
DNA: TGTGCCAGCAGCCCCCGGACTAGCGCCTACAATGAGCAGTTCTTC
V: TRBV11-3
D: TRBD2
size: -
J: TRBJ2-1

CDR3: CASSFSRGEELFF
DNA: TGCGCCAGCAGCTTTTCGAGGGGGGAGGAACTGTTTTTT
V: TRBV5-1
D: -
size: -
J: TRBJ1-4

CDR3: CASSEANGRDLNSPLHF
DNA: TGTGCCAGCAGTGAAGCAAACGGCCGGGACCTAAATTCACCCCTCCACTTT
V: TRBV6-1
D: -
size: -
J: TRBJ1-6

CDR3: CASSQDAQALEPQHF
DNA: TGCGCCAGCAGCCAAGACGCGCAGGCCCTTGAGCCCCAGCATTTT
V: TRBV4-1
D: -
size: -
J: TRBJ1-5

CDR3: CASSFLNYGYTF
DNA: TGTGCCAGCAGTTTCCTAAACTATGGCTACACCTTC
V: TRBV12-3/TRBV12-4
D: -
size: -
J: TRBJ1-2

CDR3: CASRAGGSEETQYF
DNA: TGCGCCTCCAGAGCGGGCGGTTCAGAAGAGACCCAGTACTTC
V: TRBV5-1
D: -
size: -
J: TRBJ2-5

CDR3: CASSYSGGSSYEQYF
DNA: TGTGCCAGCAGTTACTCCGGCGGTTCTTCCTACGAGCAGTACTTC
V: TRBV6-5
D: -
size: -
J: TRBJ2-7